The 4 T cell receptor beta chains reported below all come from one sample, sequenced in a study of cytomegalovirus exposure and HLA in healthy donors. Both 60 Vbeta primers and 13 Jbeta primers went into the PCR. Assay used: immunoSEQ multiplex PCR; TCRdb lists only in-frame clones, some missing. The table lists fewer than 250,000 clones, roughly nine tenths of them singletons. The sample taken for sequencing was PBMCs. The origin of the receptors is a boy aged 2 to 10 in good health and CMV-seronegative.

V is TRBV29-1 and J is TRBJ1-1; 7 bases fit TRBD1. The J segment lost 5 bases and the V segment lost 7 bases, leaving 10 bases of the junction unmatched. Germline V CDR1 and CDR2: SQVTM, ANQGSEA. This CDR3 region has 13 residues. CDR3 coding DNA: TGCAGCGGGGGAAGACAGGGTCTGACTGAAGCTTTCTTT. This translates into CSGGRQGLTEAFF. Using reference TRBV29-1 and TRBJ1-1 for the parts outside the CDR3, the full variable domain is SAVISQKPSRDICQRGTSLTIQCQVDSQVTMMFWYRQQPGQSLTLIATANQGSEATYESGFVIDKFPISRPNLTFSTLTVSNMSPEDSSIYLCSGGRQGLTEAFFGQGTRLTVV.

This chain connects TRBV6-1 to TRBJ2-1; 9 nucleotides line up with TRBD2. The CDR3 has 15 residues. V shed 2 bases, J shed 6 bases, and the junction held 5 bases outside the gene matches. Germline CDR1 MNHNS, CDR2 SASEGT. CDR3 in amino acids: CASSETAGGPNEQFF. The CDR3 DNA is TGTGCCAGCAGTGAAACGGCGGGGGGGCCCAATGAGCAGTTCTTC.

This chain uses TRBV15 with TRBJ1-6; TRBD1 is a possible D gene (6 bases). V was cut by 4 bases and J by 9 bases, with 16 bases left in between. Germline CDR1 LNHNV, CDR2 YYDKDF (reference sequence). CDR3 length: 15 amino acids. The CDR3 spells CATSIGQRQSSPLHF. DNA for the CDR3: TGTGCCACCAGCATTGGACAGAGGCAGAGTTCACCCCTCCACTTT.

This clone appeared a single time. The J gene is TRBJ2-5, the V gene TRBV7-2; 11 nucleotides align to TRBD2. V lost 2 bases to trimming and J lost 4 bases; unmatched junction nucleotides: 6. The V gene's germline CDR1 is SGHTA and CDR2 FQGNSA. The CDR3 spans 16 residues. CDR3 sequence: CASSLSSGGALETQYF. The CDR3 DNA sequence: TGTGCCAGCAGCTTAAGTAGCGGGGGGGCTCTAGAGACCCAGTACTTC. Full variable domain (outside the CDR3, taken from reference TRBV7-2 and TRBJ2-5): GAGVSQSPSNKVTEKGKDVELRCDPISGHTALYWYRQSLGQGLEFLIYFQGNSAPDKSGLPSDRFSAERTGGSVSTLTIQRTQQEDSAVYLCASSLSSGGALETQYFGPGTRLLVL.